These 5 T cell receptor beta chains were all obtained from the same sample, sequenced in a study of post-analysis software for immune sequencing data. Regarding the study as a whole: TRBV segments more frequent in patients than in controls numbered roughly 5 and included TRBV5-6, TRBV5-1 and TRBV20-1.

TCR beta cDNA libraries had unique molecular identifiers. In TCRdb, the PCR reads were re-called with MiXCR into one record per CDR3 protein. Of 400,000 to 500,000 distinct CDR3 sequences listed, 30% to 40% are singletons. The antigens for these receptors are not known. Sequencing was done on a sample of blood. These receptors came from a girl aged 2 to 9 with multiple sclerosis.

The V call is TRBV29-1, the J call TRBJ2-7; D may correspond to TRBD1 or TRBD2 (6 bases each). CDR3 size: 12 residues. From germline, CDR1 is SQVTM and CDR2 ANQGSEA. The CDR3 sequence is CMGGPSYNEQYF. DNA for the CDR3: TGCATGGGGGGCCCCTCCTACAATGAGCAGTACTTC.

The genes are TRBV28 and TRBJ2-4, with D possibly TRBD1 on 6 matching bases. V was cut by 3 bases and J by 3 bases, with 9 bases left in between. CDR3 length: 14 amino acids. From germline, CDR1 is MDHEN and CDR2 SYDVKM. In DNA, the CDR3 is TGTGCCAGCAGTTTTAGAGGGGGCAAAAACATTCAGTACTTC. Translation gives CASSFRGGKNIQYF.

The chain has TRBV19 and TRBJ2-1, with 7 bases that match TRBD2. The CDR3 contains 15 residues. Trimming removed 6 bases from V and 2 bases from J; junction bases left unmatched: 7. Germline assignment: CDR1 LNHDA and CDR2 SQIVND (reference sequence). DNA of the CDR3: TGTGCCAGTAGCCCCGACGGGAGGACCTACAATGAGCAGTTCTTC. This codes for CASSPDGRTYNEQFF.

The chain carries TRBV6-5 and TRBJ1-5; no reliable D call. CDR1 and CDR2 from the germline V gene are MNHEY and SVGAGI. Trimming took 3 bases from V and 4 from J, leaving 7 bases between them. The CDR3 totals 13 residues. CDR3 DNA sequence: TGTGCCAGCAGTTATCTGCGAAATCAGCCCCAGCATTTT. This sequence encodes CASSYLRNQPQHF.

This clonotype was found a few times. The V call is TRBV20-1, the J call TRBJ1-2; D is unclear. The V gene's germline CDR1 is DFQATT and CDR2 SNEGSKA (reference sequence). V lost 3 bases and J lost 4, with 6 bases in between. This CDR3 has 11 residues. The CDR3 loop reads CSASGSYGYTF. The CDR3 region has the DNA TGCAGTGCTAGTGGTAGCTATGGCTACACCTTC.